This T cell receptor (beta chain) was identified during a study of cytomegalovirus exposure and HLA in healthy donors. Study context: There were some 380 genotyped donors. Of these, roughly 82% fell in the genetic ancestry cluster associated with self-reported Caucasian donors.

Study conclusions and caveats: Cytomegalovirus-associated TCR beta chains were listed, numbering 150 to 200. One variant, a missense change in DCLRE1C, was linked in a later analysis to TCR beta V- and J-gene trimming.

Turning to this clone: Its target is unknown.

This CDR3 is 16 amino acids long. Germline assignment: CDR1 SGHAT and CDR2 FQNNGV. V gave up 0 bases and J gave up 5 bases, with 16 bases separating them. 13 Jbeta primers and 60 Vbeta primers were used for the PCR. The data were produced by immunoSEQ multiplex PCR, yet TCRdb's version contains in-frame clones alone and is incomplete. The sample records 150,000 to 200,000 clones, 81% being singletons. The TCR comes from a man between 18 and 29 years old in good health and CMV-seronegative. The V and J genes are TRBV11-2 and TRBJ1-1; D possibly corresponds to TRBD1 (5 bases). The sample comprised PBMCs. This chain's CDR3 is CASSLDRAGRGTEAFF. The CDR3 bases are TGTGCCAGCAGCTTAGATCGGGCAGGGCGGGGAACTGAAGCTTTCTTT.